The present entry profiles one T cell receptor beta chain with its context. The record originates from a study of blood T cell repertoires in COVID-19. Study-level background: Sites across the United States, Italy and Spain contributed samples from acute and convalescent COVID-19. Nucleic acid was either cDNA or gDNA, and it came from T cells, B-cell-depleted T cells, or PBMCs.

This CDR3 contains 14 residues. The V gene's germline CDR1 is SGHRS and CDR2 YFSETQ. The V end was cut by 4 bases, the J end by 4 bases, with 15 bases between. In the study's own analysis: Nucleated cell counts were estimated from reference gene primer amplification. The data were produced by immunoSEQ multiplex PCR, yet TCRdb's version contains in-frame clones alone and is incomplete. V and J calls and clone size are as listed in that table; D and trimming were resolved from the DNA. The data contain fewer than 250,000 clones, about 90% of them singletons. This clonotype originated in a man aged 30 to 39 with COVID-19, enrolled during active disease. The rearrangement links TRBV5-1 to TRBJ2-7; possible D gene TRBD2, 5 bases. Sequences were obtained from peripheral blood. DNA of the CDR3: TGCGCCAGCAGCGTCGGCGACTACGGGTACGAGCAGTACTTC. Translating gives CASSVGDYGYEQYF. Full variable domain (missing parts from reference TRBV5-1 and TRBJ2-7): KAGVTQTPRYLIKTRGQQVTLSCSPISGHRSVSWYQQTPGQGLQFLFEYFSETQRNKGNFPGRFSGRQFSNSRSEMNVSTLELGDSALYLCASSVGDYGYEQYFGPGTRLTVT.